The rows below give T cell receptor beta chains drawn from one sample of a study of PD-L1 blockade in urothelial cancer. Data came from immunoSEQ multiplex PCR; TCRdb stores just in-frame clones and leaves some out. The sample lists 100,000 to 150,000 clones; approximately 85% were seen once. This specimen was PBMCs, taken around atezolizumab (anti-PD-L1) treatment. The receptors originated from a man in his forties or fifties with urothelial cancer. The CDR3 runs from the conserved cysteine through the conserved F or W. Fields, in order: CDR3 protein, CDR3 DNA, D gene, clone size, J gene, V gene. A D gene is named only where the DNA matches it firmly. Size values are once, few and many counts, or a class for expanded clones, and some rows have none.

CASSLNRGYEQYF,TGTGCCAGCAGTTTAAACAGGGGGTACGAGCAGTACTTC,TRBD1,.,TRBJ2-7,TRBV27
CASSTPRQFYGYTF,TGTGCCAGTAGTACCCCCCGACAGTTCTATGGCTACACCTTC,.,.,TRBJ1-2,TRBV19
CASSGGPRTGRNQPQHF,TGCGCCAGCTCGGGGGGACCCCGGACAGGGCGGAATCAGCCCCAGCATTTT,TRBD1,.,TRBJ1-5,TRBV10-1
CASSGDRVAGELFF,TGCGCCAGCAGCGGGGACAGGGTTGCCGGGGAGCTGTTTTTT,TRBD1,.,TRBJ2-2,TRBV5-1
CASSVAGLAGGSVWNEQFF,TGTGCCAGCAGCGTAGCGGGGCTAGCGGGAGGGAGTGTTTGGAATGAGCAGTTCTTC,TRBD2,once,TRBJ2-1,TRBV9
CASSTTGAVGELFF,TGTGCCAGCAGCACGACAGGGGCGGTCGGGGAGCTGTTTTTT,TRBD1,.,TRBJ2-2,TRBV7-3
CSADSTDTQYF,TGCAGTGCCGACTCCACAGATACGCAGTATTTT,.,.,TRBJ2-3,TRBV20-1
CASSVAGTGEETQYF,TGTGCCAGCAGCGTAGCTGGGACAGGAGAAGAGACCCAGTACTTC,TRBD1,.,TRBJ2-5,TRBV9
CAWSVIGGGGGYEQYF,TGTGCCTGGAGTGTCATTGGGGGGGGTGGTGGCTACGAGCAGTACTTC,TRBD2,.,TRBJ2-7,TRBV30
CASSVGTGGGYTF,TGTGCCAGCAGCGTAGGGACAGGGGGAGGCTACACCTTC,TRBD1,.,TRBJ1-2,TRBV9
CASRDPTSGRDTQYF,TGCGCCAGCAGGGACCCGACTAGCGGGCGAGATACGCAGTATTTT,TRBD2,.,TRBJ2-3,TRBV5-1
CASVGGPLHF,TGCGCCAGCGTGGGGGGACCCCTCCACTTT,.,few,TRBJ1-6,TRBV10-1
CATSGTGGSYEQYF,TGTGCCACCAGCGGAACGGGAGGCTCCTACGAGCAGTACTTC,TRBD2,.,TRBJ2-7,TRBV15
CASFETPTTRTSGSYNEQFF,TGTGCCAGCTTTGAGACACCCACCACCAGGACTAGCGGGAGCTACAATGAGCAGTTCTTC,TRBD2,once,TRBJ2-1,TRBV2
CASSSGQGGGNTEAFF,TGTGCCAGCTCATCGGGACAGGGGGGAGGTAACACTGAAGCTTTCTTT,TRBD1,.,TRBJ1-1,TRBV18
CASSSGGQANTEAFF,TGTGCCAGCAGCTCCGGGGGTCAGGCGAACACTGAAGCTTTCTTT,.,.,TRBJ1-1,TRBV7-8
CASNPPGYSTDTQYF,TGTGCCAGCAACCCTCCAGGGTACAGCACAGATACGCAGTATTTT,.,.,TRBJ2-3,TRBV28
CASSIGAPSFMGSYNSPLHF,TGTGCCAGTAGTATAGGGGCTCCCTCATTCATGGGCTCCTATAATTCACCCCTCCACTTT,.,.,TRBJ1-6,TRBV19
CASKSGQGKGYEQYF,TGTGCCAGTAAATCGGGACAGGGGAAAGGCTACGAGCAGTACTTC,TRBD1,few,TRBJ2-7,TRBV19
CASSYLTGWAYNEQFF,TGTGCCAGCAGTTACTTAACAGGGTGGGCCTACAATGAGCAGTTCTTC,.,.,TRBJ2-1,TRBV6-6
CASSLGLLLSGNTIYF,TGTGCCAGCAGCTTAGGCCTGTTACTCTCTGGAAACACCATATATTTT,.,once,TRBJ1-3,TRBV7-2
CASSPRWDRVNQPQHF,TGTGCCAGCAGCCCCCGGTGGGACAGAGTCAATCAGCCCCAGCATTTT,TRBD1,few,TRBJ1-5,TRBV7-8
CASTDSAGGPGELFF,TGTGCCAGCACCGATTCGGCGGGAGGGCCCGGGGAGCTGTTTTTT,TRBD2,.,TRBJ2-2,TRBV9
CASSVGQGVGAETQYF,TGTGCCAGCAGCGTTGGTCAGGGGGTCGGCGCAGAGACCCAGTACTTC,TRBD1,.,TRBJ2-5,TRBV9
CAIRGDNNQPQHF,TGTGCCATCAGGGGGGACAACAATCAGCCCCAGCATTTT,.,few,TRBJ1-5,TRBV10-3
CASSLASGTDTQYF,TGCGCCAGCAGCTTGGCTAGCGGGACAGATACGCAGTATTTT,TRBD2,.,TRBJ2-3,TRBV5-1
CASSVEAGMADTQYF,TGTGCCAGCAGCGTAGAAGCGGGAATGGCAGATACGCAGTATTTT,TRBD2,.,TRBJ2-3,TRBV9
CASSHIRTSGYNEQFF,TGCGCCAGCAGCCACATTAGGACTAGCGGTTACAATGAGCAGTTCTTC,TRBD2,.,TRBJ2-1,TRBV4-1
CASTPGGQGASGYTF,TGTGCCAGCACCCCCGGGGGACAGGGGGCAAGTGGCTACACCTTC,TRBD1,.,TRBJ1-2,TRBV2
CASSPRRLAGGYEQYF,TGTGCCAGCAGCCCCCGTAGACTAGCGGGAGGATACGAGCAGTACTTC,TRBD2,.,TRBJ2-7,TRBV7-2
CASRIGGGTEAFF,TGTGCCAGCAGAATAGGGGGGGGCACTGAAGCTTTCTTT,.,.,TRBJ1-1,TRBV6-5
CASGLVLAGGPGSYNEQFF,TGTGCTAGTGGTTTGGTACTAGCGGGAGGGCCCGGCTCCTACAATGAGCAGTTCTTC,TRBD2,.,TRBJ2-1,TRBV12-5
CSVRLAGGGNEQFF,TGCAGCGTCCGACTAGCGGGAGGGGGGAATGAGCAGTTCTTC,TRBD2,.,TRBJ2-1,TRBV29-1
CASSESGPGGYTF,TGTGCCAGCAGTGAGTCAGGGCCGGGTGGCTACACCTTC,.,.,TRBJ1-2,TRBV2
CASSVRDRSSPLHF,TGTGCCAGCAGCGTCCGGGACAGGTCCTCACCCCTCCACTTT,TRBD1,.,TRBJ1-6,TRBV9
CASSEQGGGVF,TGTGCCAGCAGTGAACAGGGAGGTGGGGTCTTC,.,.,TRBJ2-1,TRBV6-1
CASSPGLRASNQPQHF,TGCGCCAGCAGCCCAGGCCTTCGAGCTAGCAATCAGCCCCAGCATTTT,.,once,TRBJ1-5,TRBV4-1
CASSSSGANYGYTF,TGTGCCAGCAGTTCCTCAGGGGCTAACTATGGCTACACCTTC,.,.,TRBJ1-2,TRBV2
CASSSHGLAGGGDTQYF,TGTGCCAGCAGCTCCCACGGACTAGCGGGAGGCGGGGATACGCAGTATTTT,TRBD2,.,TRBJ2-3,TRBV7-3
CASSTPGLGGDHEQFF,TGTGCCAGCAGCACACCGGGACTAGGAGGGGACCATGAGCAGTTCTTC,TRBD2,.,TRBJ2-1,TRBV7-9
CAGSGTGVTEAFF,TGTGCCGGGTCCGGGACAGGGGTCACTGAAGCTTTCTTT,TRBD1,.,TRBJ1-1,TRBV2
CASSRLGAAATNEKLFF,TGCGCCAGCAGCCGATTAGGGGCAGCCGCAACTAATGAAAAACTGTTTTTT,.,.,TRBJ1-4,TRBV5-1
CASSYSSRAKNIQYF,TGTGCCAGCAGTTACTCAAGCCGAGCCAAAAACATTCAGTACTTC,.,.,TRBJ2-4,TRBV6-5
CAWSGQGRYNSPLHF,TGTGCCTGGAGTGGACAGGGCAGATATAATTCACCCCTCCACTTT,TRBD1,.,TRBJ1-6,TRBV30
CASSLEVARNQPQHF,TGTGCCAGCAGCTTAGAGGTCGCTAGGAATCAGCCCCAGCATTTT,.,.,TRBJ1-5,TRBV7-2
CAWSARTRNQPQHF,TGTGCCTGGAGCGCGAGGACACGCAATCAGCCCCAGCATTTT,.,.,TRBJ1-5,TRBV30
CASSTQVSVEQFF,TGTGCCAGCAGTACACAGGTATCTGTTGAGCAGTTCTTC,.,few,TRBJ2-1,TRBV2
CASSSSTDTQYF,TGTGCCAGCAGCTCTAGCACAGATACGCAGTATTTT,.,.,TRBJ2-3,TRBV11-2
CASISEGHKAFF,TGTGCCAGTATCTCCGAGGGTCATAAAGCGTTCTTC,.,.,TRBJ2-1,TRBV19
CASSQGTGGNQPQHF,TGCGCCAGCAGCCAAGGGACAGGGGGGAATCAGCCCCAGCATTTT,TRBD1,.,TRBJ1-5,TRBV4-1
CASSLAPGVGTDTQYF,TGTGCCAGCAGCTTAGCCCCGGGAGTGGGCACAGATACGCAGTATTTT,.,once,TRBJ2-3,TRBV7-6
CASSRDSRRSYEQYF,TGTGCCAGCAGTCGGGACAGCCGCCGCTCCTACGAGCAGTACTTC,TRBD1,.,TRBJ2-7,TRBV6-5